The 6 T cell receptor beta chains presented below share a single source sample, sequenced in a study of T cells after yellow fever vaccination. A single record per CDR3 protein comes from TCRdb applying MiXCR to the 5' RACE reads. Of 300,000 to 400,000 distinct CDR3 sequences detected, approximately 13% appear once; the ten largest clones hold approximately 3.3%. The sequenced sample was CD4+ T cells sorted from PBMCs, obtained 15 days after the yellow fever booster vaccination. These receptor sequences come from a man between 18 and 35 years old who received the YFV17D yellow fever vaccine.

The chain couples TRBV7-8 to TRBJ1-5; 8 bases match TRBD1. From germline, CDR1 is SGHVS and CDR2 FQNEAQ. V shed 5 bases and J 4 bases; nucleotides not matched to a gene: 10. The CDR3 has 16 residues. The DNA for the CDR3 is TGTGCCAGCAGCCCCGAAGGGGACAGGAGAAATCAGCCCCAGCATTTT. Translation gives CASSPEGDRRNQPQHF.

V is TRBV20-1 and J is TRBJ1-1; D not certain. There are 13 residues in the CDR3. Per germline, CDR1 DFQATT and CDR2 SNEGSKA (reference sequence). V lost 5 bases, J lost 0 bases, and 10 bases lay in between. For the CDR3, the DNA is TGCAGTGCTGCAACAGACATGAACACTGAAGCTTTCTTT. This codes for CSAATDMNTEAFF.

There are a few counts of this clonotype. The chain couples TRBV7-2 to TRBJ1-2; weak D call: TRBD1 (5 bases). Trimming removed 1 base from V and 2 bases from J, with 8 bases in between. The germline CDR1 and CDR2 sequences are SGHTA and FQGNSA. The CDR3 has 14 residues. The CDR3 sequence: CASSLGWGNYGYTF. The CDR3 DNA follows: TGTGCCAGCAGCTTAGGGTGGGGGAACTATGGCTACACCTTC.

The rearrangement joins TRBV7-9 to TRBJ1-1; tentatively, D is TRBD1 (6 bases). The CDR3 totals 17 residues. Germline loops: CDR1 SEHNR, CDR2 FQNEAQ (reference sequence). V gave up 0 bases and J gave up 0 bases, with 14 bases separating them. This CDR3 reads CASSLASRGAMNTEAFF. The DNA for the CDR3 is TGTGCCAGCAGCTTAGCTTCCCGGGGGGCAATGAACACTGAAGCTTTCTTT.

This clonotype was counted only a few times. V and J are TRBV5-1 and TRBJ2-2; D assignment may be TRBD1 or TRBD2 (6 bases each). The length of the CDR3 is 18 residues. CDR1 is SGHRS, CDR2 YFSETQ, per germline. The germline V and J ends were trimmed by 4 bases and 7 bases, with 26 bases remaining between them. The CDR3 reads CASSRGTVGGRFGGELFF. CDR3 sequence (DNA): TGCGCCAGCAGCCGGGGGACCGTAGGGGGGCGCTTTGGCGGGGAGCTGTTTTTT.

The rearrangement uses TRBV5-4 and TRBJ2-1; 10 bases line up with TRBD1. The V segment lost 7 bases and the J segment 6 bases; nucleotides outside the gene matches: 7. CDR1 and CDR2 from the germline V gene are SGHNT and YYREEE (reference sequence). CDR3 length: 14 residues. CDR3 amino acids: CASVGTGEGNEQFF. CDR3 coding DNA: TGTGCCAGCGTCGGGACAGGGGAAGGCAATGAGCAGTTCTTC.